The rows below give T cell receptor beta chains drawn from one sample of a study of shared clonotypes between healthy human individuals. Data came from immunoSEQ multiplex PCR; TCRdb stores just in-frame clones and leaves some out. Of 2 million or so clones listed, about 94% were seen once; the top ten hold about 1.1%. Sequencing was carried out using naive CD8+ T cells sorted from blood. The receptors stem from a man aged 18 to 29 in good health. CDR3s include the opening cysteine and the closing phenylalanine or tryptophan. Rows give clone size only sometimes, using once, few, many, or a class for an expanded clone.

clone_size,cdr3_length,v_call,cdr3_aa
NA,10,TRBV7-7,CASSGQAGHF
NA,15,TRBV9,CASSPPNGAYNEQFF
NA,20,TRBV5-4,CASSLDIGPGGIAYNSPLHF
NA,13,TRBV6-1,CASRTVENTEAFF
NA,16,TRBV15,CATSRGKTGVAYEQYF
NA,14,TRBV4-1,CASSPANSNQPQHF
NA,14,TRBV5-6,CASSTTTATVELFF
NA,14,TRBV6-1,CASTRDRSNQPQHF
NA,15,TRBV10-3,CAISEPGGTDYEQYF
NA,15,TRBV4-3,CASSQETGAPEKLFF
NA,18,TRBV9,CASSDSPEQGSGANVLTF
NA,14,TRBV4-1,CASSRIQEVGEQYF
NA,15,TRBV4-3,CASSQEAGTAYEQYF
NA,12,TRBV12-5,CASAPGSYEQYF
NA,14,TRBV7-9,CASAGQASSYEQYF
NA,15,TRBV11-2,CASSLGGLLTYEQYF
once,12,TRBV27,CASRKLNQPQHF
NA,13,TRBV29-1,CSVDMDPGETQYF
NA,15,TRBV2,CASIPWTDSGNTIYF
NA,15,TRBV27,CASSPRTGGSYEQYF
NA,14,TRBV5-4,CASSSGLVINEQFF
NA,15,TRBV28,CASSLATATNEKLFF
NA,17,TRBV2,CASSEALDNSFDREQYF
NA,14,TRBV7-2,CASSLRGPYNEQFF
NA,16,TRBV7-9,CASSPAEAQSTDTQYF
NA,13,TRBV27,CASRDRTRAEQYF
NA,14,TRBV19,CASSITGTNTEAFF
NA,13,TRBV6-5,CASSLTETYEQYF
NA,12,TRBV10-1,CARGGSEYEQYF
NA,13,TRBV30,CAWGAGGDYGYTF
few,15,TRBV29-1,CSVGSVGSVNTEAFF
few,12,TRBV13,CASSPYTGELFF
NA,16,TRBV11-3,CASSSSTSFPHNEQFF
NA,12,TRBV5-6,CASTLIGDEAFF
NA,16,TRBV6-5,CASSYSVAGIYNEQFF
NA,15,TRBV27,CASSLITSSAYEQYF
NA,13,TRBV11-2,CASKDPGAETQYF
NA,16,TRBV10-1,CASSEGLAGAYNEQFF
NA,14,TRBV6-1,CASSKQILNTEAFF
once,15,TRBV28,CASSQTGLNSYEQYF
NA,18,TRBV5-6,CASSLGTSGGLGLHEQFF
NA,17,TRBV7-9,CASSSIPSLDITDTQYF
NA,15,TRBV30,CAWSFGISNTGELFF